This record concerns one TCR beta chain sequence. The CDR3 totals 13 residues. The V end was cut by 4 bases, the J end by 5 bases, with 11 bases between. Germline V gene sequence: CDR1 MNHEY, CDR2 SVGAGI. These data belong to a study of blood T cell repertoires in COVID-19. At the level of the study: PBMCs, B-cell-depleted T cells, or T cells were the source of the cDNA or gDNA that made up the material.

A Seattle source enrolled patients during active infection and followed them longitudinally. Per the study methods: Quantification of nucleated cells was approximated via reference gene primer amplification. Generated by immunoSEQ multiplex PCR, the TCRdb table keeps only in-frame clones and is missing some. The D gene and trimming were derived from the DNA, and the V and J assignments and clone size from that table. The sample includes approximately 210,000 clones, approximately 84% seen only once; the top ten take about 7.8%. The sequenced material came from peripheral blood. This receptor was obtained from an elderly woman with COVID-19, enrolled during active disease. The chain has TRBV6-5 and TRBJ1-2; maybe TRBD1 (5 bases). CDR3 in DNA: TGTGCCAGCAGTTTCGACGGGACTTATGGCTACACCTTC. This sequence encodes CASSFDGTYGYTF.